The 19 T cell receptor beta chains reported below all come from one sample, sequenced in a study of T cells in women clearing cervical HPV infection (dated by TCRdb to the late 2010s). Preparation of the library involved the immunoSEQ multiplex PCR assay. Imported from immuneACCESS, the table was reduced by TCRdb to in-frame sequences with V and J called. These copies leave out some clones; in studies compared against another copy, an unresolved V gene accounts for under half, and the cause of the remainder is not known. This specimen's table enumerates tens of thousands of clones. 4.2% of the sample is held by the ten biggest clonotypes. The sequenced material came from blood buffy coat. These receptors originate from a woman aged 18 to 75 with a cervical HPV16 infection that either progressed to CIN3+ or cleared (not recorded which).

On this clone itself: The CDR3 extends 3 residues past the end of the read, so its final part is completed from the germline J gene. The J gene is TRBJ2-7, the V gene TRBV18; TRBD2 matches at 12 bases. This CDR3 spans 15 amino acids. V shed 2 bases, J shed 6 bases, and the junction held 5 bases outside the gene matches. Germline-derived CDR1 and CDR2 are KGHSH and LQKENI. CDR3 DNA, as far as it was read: TGTGCCAGCTCACCAAGACTAGCGGGAGCTAGCGAG. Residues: CASSPRLAGASE. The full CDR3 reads CASSPRLAGASEQYF.

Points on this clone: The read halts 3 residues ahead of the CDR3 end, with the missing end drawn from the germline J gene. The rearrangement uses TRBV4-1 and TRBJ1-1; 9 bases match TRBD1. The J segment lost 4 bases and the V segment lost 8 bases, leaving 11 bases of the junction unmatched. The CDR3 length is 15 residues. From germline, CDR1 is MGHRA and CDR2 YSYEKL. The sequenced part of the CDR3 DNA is TGCGCCAGCGGTCCGGGACAGGGAAAGGTCACTGAA. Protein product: CASGPGQGKVTE. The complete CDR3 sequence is CASGPGQGKVTEAFF.

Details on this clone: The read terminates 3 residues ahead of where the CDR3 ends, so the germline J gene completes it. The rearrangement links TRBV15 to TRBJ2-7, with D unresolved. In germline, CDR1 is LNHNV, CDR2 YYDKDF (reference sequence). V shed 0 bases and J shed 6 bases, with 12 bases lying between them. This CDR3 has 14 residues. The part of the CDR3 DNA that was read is TGTGCCACCAGCAGAGATCAAGGATCTAGCGAG. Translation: CATSRDQGSSE. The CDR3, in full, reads CATSRDQGSSEQYF.

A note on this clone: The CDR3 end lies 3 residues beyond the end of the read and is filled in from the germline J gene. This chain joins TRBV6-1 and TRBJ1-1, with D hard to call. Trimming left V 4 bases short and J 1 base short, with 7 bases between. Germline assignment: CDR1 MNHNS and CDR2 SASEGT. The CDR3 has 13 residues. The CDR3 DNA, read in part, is TGTGCCAGCAGTGGACAACCGAACACTGAA. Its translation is CASSGQPNTE. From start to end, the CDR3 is CASSGQPNTEAFF.

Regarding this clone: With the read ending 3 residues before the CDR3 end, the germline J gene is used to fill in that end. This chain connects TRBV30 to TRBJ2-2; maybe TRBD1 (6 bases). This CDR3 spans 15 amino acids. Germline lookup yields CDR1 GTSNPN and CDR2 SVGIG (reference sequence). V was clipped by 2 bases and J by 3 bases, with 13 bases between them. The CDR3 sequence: CAWSRPGQHTGELFF. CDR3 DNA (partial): TGTGCCTGGAGTAGACCGGGACAACACACCGGGGAG.

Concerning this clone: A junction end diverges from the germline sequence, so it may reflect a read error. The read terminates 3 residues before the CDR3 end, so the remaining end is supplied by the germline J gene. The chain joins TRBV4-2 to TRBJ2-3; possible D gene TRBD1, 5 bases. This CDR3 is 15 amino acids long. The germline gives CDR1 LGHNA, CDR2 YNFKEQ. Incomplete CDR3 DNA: TGCGCCAGCAGCCAAGGATCAGGGTTGACAGATACG. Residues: CASSQGSGLTDT. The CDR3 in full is CASSQGSGLTDTQYF.

The part of the CDR3 DNA that was read is TGTGCCAGTAGTTCGCGAGGACAGACCGTCTACGAG. Amino acid sequence: CASSSRGQTVYE. The full CDR3 protein is CASSSRGQTVYEQYF. The J gene is TRBJ2-7, the V gene TRBV19; possibly TRBD1 for D (6 bases). The CDR3 end lies 3 residues beyond the end of the read and is filled in from the germline J gene. The V gene lost 5 bases and the J gene lost 3 bases, with 17 bases spanning the gap. The CDR3 contains 15 residues. Germline values: CDR1 LNHDA, CDR2 SQIVND (reference sequence).

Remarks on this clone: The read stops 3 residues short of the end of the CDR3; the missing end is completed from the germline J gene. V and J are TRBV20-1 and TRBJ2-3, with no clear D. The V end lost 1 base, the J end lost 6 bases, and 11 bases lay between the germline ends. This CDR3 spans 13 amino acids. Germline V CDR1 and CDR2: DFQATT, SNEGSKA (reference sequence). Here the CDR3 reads CSARVVPQDTQYF. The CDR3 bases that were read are TGCAGTGCTAGAGTTGTACCTCAGGATACG.

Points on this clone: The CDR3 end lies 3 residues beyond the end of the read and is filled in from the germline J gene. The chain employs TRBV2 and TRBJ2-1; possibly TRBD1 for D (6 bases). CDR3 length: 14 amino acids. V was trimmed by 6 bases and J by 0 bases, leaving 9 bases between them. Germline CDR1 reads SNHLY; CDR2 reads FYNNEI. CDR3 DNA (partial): TGTGCCAGCAGGACAGGTAGCTCCTACAATGAG. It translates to CASRTGSSYNE. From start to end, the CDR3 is CASRTGSSYNEQFF.

The CDR3 region is CASVGPLRGTEAFF. The sequenced part of the CDR3 DNA is TGCGCCAGTGTCGGCCCGTTGCGGGGTACTGAA. The gene calls are TRBV4-1 and TRBJ1-1, with no clear D. The read is 3 residues too short to cover the CDR3 end, so that end is filled in from the germline J gene. This CDR3 comprises 14 residues. Germline V lookup: CDR1 MGHRA, CDR2 YSYEKL. V lost 9 bases and J lost 5, with 19 bases in between.

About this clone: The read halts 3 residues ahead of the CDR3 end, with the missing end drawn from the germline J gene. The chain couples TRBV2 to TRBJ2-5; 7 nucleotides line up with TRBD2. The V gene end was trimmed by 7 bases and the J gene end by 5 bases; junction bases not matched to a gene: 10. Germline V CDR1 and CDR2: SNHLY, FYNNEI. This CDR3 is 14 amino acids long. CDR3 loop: CASIRGVGRETQYF. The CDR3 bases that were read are TGTGCCAGCATTCGGGGGGTGGGCAGGGAGACC.

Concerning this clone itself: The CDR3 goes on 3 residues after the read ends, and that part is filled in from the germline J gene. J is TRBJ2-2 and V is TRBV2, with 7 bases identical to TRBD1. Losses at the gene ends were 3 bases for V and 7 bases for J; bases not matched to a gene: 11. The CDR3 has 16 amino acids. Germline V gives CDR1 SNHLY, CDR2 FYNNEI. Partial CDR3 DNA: TGTGCCAGCAGTGATTTTGGGGACAGTTTGCACGGGGAG. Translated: CASSDFGDSLHGE. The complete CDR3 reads CASSDFGDSLHGELFF.

CDR3 bases read: TGCAGCGTTTGGGGACAGGGGGCTTCGGGGGAA. This gives the protein CSVWGQGASGE. The whole CDR3 sequence is CSVWGQGASGEAFF. This chain connects TRBV29-1 to TRBJ1-1; 12 bases match TRBD1. Read data end 3 residues before the CDR3 end; the end is taken from the germline J gene. The CDR3 contains 14 residues. Germline values: CDR1 SQVTM, CDR2 ANQGSEA.

The CDR3 spells CASTISGRENEQFF. The sequenced part of the CDR3 DNA is TGTGCCAGCACCATTAGCGGGAGAGAGAATGAG. The J gene is TRBJ2-1, the V gene TRBV28; 9 bases are shared with TRBD2. With the read ending 3 residues before the CDR3 end, the germline J gene is used to fill in that end. This CDR3 is 14 amino acids long. Per the germline V gene, CDR1 is MDHEN and CDR2 is SYDVKM. J was trimmed by 7 bases and V by 7 bases; bases with no gene match: 8.

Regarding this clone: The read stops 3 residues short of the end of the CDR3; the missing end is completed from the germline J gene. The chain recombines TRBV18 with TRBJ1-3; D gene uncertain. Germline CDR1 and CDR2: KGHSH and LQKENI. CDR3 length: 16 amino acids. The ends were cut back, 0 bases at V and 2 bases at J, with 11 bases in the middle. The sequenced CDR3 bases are TGTGCCAGCTCACCACCAAGCTTTCCCCCTGGAAACACC. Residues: CASSPPSFPPGNT. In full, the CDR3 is CASSPPSFPPGNTIYF.

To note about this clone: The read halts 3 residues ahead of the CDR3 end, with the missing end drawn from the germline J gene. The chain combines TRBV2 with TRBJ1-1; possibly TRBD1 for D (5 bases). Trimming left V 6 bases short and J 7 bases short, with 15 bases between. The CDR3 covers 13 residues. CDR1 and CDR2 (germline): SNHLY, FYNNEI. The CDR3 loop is CASRPQDRGEAFF. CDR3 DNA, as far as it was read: TGTGCCAGCAGACCACAAGACAGAGGTGAA.

The sequenced CDR3 bases are TGTGCCAGCAGCGATACAGGGGGCGGC. Protein product: CASSDTGGG. The entire CDR3 protein is CASSDTGGGYTF. The chain has TRBV7-9 and TRBJ1-2; 9 bases line up with TRBD1. The CDR3 end is not reached by the read, which stops 3 residues before it; the germline J gene fills it in. Germline lookup yields CDR1 SEHNR and CDR2 FQNEAQ (reference sequence). CDR3 length: 12 residues.

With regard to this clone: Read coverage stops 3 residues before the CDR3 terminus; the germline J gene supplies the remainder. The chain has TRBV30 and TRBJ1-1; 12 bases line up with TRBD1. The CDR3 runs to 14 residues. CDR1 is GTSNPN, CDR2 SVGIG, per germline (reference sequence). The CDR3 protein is CAWSFPGDRGRAFF. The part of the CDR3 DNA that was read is TGTGCCTGGAGTTTCCCCGGGGACAGGGGGCGG.

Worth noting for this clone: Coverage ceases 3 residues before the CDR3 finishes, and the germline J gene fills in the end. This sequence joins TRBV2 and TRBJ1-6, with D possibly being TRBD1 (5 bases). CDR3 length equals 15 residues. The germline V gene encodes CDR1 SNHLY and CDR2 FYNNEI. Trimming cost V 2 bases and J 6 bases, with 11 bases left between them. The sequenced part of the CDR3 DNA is TGTGCCAGCAGTGAACAGGGTACGCGTAATTCACCC. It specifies CASSEQGTRNSP. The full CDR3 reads CASSEQGTRNSPLHF.